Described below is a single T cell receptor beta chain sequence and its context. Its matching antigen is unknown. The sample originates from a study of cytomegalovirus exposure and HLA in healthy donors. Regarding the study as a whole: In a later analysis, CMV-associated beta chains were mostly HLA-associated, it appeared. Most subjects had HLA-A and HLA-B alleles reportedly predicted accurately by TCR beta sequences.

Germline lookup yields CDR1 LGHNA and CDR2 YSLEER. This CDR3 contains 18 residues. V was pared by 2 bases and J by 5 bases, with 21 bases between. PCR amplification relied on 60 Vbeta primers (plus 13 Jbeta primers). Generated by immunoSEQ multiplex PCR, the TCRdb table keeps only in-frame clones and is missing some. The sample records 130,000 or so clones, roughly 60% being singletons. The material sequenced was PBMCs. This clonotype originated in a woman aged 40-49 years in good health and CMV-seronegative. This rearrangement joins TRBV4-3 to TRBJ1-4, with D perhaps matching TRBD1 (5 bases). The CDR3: CASSQMGGHGSGNEKLFF. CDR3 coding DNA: TGCGCCAGCAGCCAAATGGGGGGTCATGGGAGCGGGAATGAAAAACTGTTTTTT.